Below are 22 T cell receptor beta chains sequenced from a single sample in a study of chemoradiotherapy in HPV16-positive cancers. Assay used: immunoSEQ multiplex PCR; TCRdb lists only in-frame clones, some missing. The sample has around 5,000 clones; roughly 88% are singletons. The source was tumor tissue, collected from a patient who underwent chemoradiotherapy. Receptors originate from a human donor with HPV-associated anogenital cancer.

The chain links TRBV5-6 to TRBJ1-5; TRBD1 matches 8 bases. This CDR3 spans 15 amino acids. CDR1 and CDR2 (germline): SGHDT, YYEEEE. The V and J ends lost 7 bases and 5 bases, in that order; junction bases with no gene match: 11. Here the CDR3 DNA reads TGTGCCAGCTCTAACACGGGACAGGTATATCAGCCCCAGCATTTT. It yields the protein CASSNTGQVYQPQHF.

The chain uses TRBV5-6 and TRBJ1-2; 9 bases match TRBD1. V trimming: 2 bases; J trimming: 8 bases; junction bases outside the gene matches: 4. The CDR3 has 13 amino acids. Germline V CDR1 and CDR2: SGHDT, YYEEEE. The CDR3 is CASSLQGAGGYTF. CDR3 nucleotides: TGTGCCAGCAGCTTACAGGGGGCAGGGGGCTACACCTTC.

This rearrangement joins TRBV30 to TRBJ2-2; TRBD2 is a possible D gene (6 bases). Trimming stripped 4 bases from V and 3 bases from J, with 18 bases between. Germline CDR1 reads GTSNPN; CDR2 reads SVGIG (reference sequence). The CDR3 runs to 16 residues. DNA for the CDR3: TGTGCCTGGAATCCCGGAACTAGCTCATACACCGGGGAGCTGTTTTTT. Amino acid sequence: CAWNPGTSSYTGELFF.

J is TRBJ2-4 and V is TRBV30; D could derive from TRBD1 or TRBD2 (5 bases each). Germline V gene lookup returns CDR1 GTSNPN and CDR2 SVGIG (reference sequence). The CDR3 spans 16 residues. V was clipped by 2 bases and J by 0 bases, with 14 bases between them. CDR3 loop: CAWSPRDGVAKNIQYF. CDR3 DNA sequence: TGTGCCTGGAGTCCCCGGGACGGAGTAGCCAAAAACATTCAGTACTTC.

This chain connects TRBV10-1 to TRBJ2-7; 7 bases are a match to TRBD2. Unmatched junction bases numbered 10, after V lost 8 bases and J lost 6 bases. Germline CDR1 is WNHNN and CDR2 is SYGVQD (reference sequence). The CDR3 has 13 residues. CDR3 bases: TGCGCCAGCGGTCAGGGAGGGCCAAGCGAGCAGTACTTC. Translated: CASGQGGPSEQYF.

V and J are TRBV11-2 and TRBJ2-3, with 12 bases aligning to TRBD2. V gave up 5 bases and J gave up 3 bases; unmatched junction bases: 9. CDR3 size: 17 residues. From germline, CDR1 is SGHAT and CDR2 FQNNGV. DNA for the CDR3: TGTGCCAGCAGCCGAGCGGCTAGCGGGGGGGTAACAGATACGCAGTATTTT. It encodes CASSRAASGGVTDTQYF.

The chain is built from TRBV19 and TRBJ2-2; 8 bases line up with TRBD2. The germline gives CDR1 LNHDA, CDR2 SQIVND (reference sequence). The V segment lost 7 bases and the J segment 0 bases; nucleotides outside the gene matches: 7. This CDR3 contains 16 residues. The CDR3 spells CASTVAGGTNTGELFF. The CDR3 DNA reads TGTGCCAGTACGGTGGCGGGAGGTACGAACACCGGGGAGCTGTTTTTT.

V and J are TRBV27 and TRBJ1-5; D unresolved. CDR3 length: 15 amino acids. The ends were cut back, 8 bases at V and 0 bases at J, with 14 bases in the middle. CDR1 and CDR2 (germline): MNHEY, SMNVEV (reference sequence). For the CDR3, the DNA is TGTGCCAGCGGCATAGGCAGCTATAGCAATCAGCCCCAGCATTTT. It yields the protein CASGIGSYSNQPQHF.

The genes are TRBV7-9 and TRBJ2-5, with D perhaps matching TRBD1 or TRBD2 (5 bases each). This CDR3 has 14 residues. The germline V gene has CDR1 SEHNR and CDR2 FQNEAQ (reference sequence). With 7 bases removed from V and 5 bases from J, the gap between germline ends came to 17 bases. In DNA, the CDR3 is TGTGCCAGCACCTGGATTGAGGGGCGGGAGACCCAGTACTTC. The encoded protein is CASTWIEGRETQYF.

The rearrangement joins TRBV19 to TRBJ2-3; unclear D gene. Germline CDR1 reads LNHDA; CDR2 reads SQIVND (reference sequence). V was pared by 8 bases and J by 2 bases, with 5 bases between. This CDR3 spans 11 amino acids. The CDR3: CASRDTDTQYF. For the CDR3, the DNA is TGTGCCAGTCGAGACACAGATACGCAGTATTTT.

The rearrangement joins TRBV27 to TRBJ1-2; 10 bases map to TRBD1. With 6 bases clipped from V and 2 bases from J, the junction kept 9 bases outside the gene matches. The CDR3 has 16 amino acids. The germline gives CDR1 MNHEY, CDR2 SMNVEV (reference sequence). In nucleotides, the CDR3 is TGTGCCAGCAGAACCGACAGGGGGCGCCGAAACTATGGCTACACCTTC. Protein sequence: CASRTDRGRRNYGYTF.

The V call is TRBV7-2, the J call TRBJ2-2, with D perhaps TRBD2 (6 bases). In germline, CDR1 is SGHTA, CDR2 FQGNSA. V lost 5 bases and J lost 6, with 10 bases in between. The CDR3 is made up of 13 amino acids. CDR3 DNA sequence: TGTGCCAGCAGCCGACCGGGGGCCGGGGAGCTGTTTTTT. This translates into CASSRPGAGELFF.

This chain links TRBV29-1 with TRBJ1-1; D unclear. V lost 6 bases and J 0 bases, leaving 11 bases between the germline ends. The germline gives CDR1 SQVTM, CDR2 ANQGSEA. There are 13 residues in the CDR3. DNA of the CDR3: TGCAGCGTGGGCAGATTCATGAACACTGAAGCTTTCTTT. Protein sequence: CSVGRFMNTEAFF.

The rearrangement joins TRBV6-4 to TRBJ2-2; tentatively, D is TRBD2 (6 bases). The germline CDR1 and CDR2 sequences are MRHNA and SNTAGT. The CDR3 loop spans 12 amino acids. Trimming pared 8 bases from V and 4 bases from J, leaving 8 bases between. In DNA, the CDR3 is TGTGCCAGCGGGACTTCCACCGGGGAGCTGTTTTTT. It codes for CASGTSTGELFF.

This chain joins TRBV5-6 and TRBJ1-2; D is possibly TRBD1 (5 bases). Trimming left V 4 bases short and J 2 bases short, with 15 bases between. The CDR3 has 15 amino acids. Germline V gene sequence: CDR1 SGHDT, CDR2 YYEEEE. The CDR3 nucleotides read TGTGCCAGCAGCGACCAGGGAGGGGAGAACTATGGCTACACCTTC. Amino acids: CASSDQGGENYGYTF.

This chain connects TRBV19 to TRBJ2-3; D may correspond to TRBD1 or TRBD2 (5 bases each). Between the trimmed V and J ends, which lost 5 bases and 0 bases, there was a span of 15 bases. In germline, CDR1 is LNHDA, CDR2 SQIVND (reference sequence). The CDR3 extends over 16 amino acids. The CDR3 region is CASSPGPYSSTDTQYF. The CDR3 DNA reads TGTGCCAGTAGTCCGGGACCGTACTCTAGCACAGATACGCAGTATTTT.

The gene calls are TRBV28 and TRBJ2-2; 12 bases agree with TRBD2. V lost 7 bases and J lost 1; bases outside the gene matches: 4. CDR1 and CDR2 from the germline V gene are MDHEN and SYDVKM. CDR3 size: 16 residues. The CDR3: CASKLAGGWNTGELFF. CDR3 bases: TGTGCCAGCAAGCTAGCGGGAGGGTGGAACACCGGGGAGCTGTTTTTT.

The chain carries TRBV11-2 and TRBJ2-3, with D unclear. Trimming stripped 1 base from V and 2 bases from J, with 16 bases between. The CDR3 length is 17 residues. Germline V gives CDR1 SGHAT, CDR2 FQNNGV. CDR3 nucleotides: TGTGCCAGCAGCTTAGGGGTTGGGCGGAGCGACACAGATACGCAGTATTTT. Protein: CASSLGVGRSDTDTQYF.

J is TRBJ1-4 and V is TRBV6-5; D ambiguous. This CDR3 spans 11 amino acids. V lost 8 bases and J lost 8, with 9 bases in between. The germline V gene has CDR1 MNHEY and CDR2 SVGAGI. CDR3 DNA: TGTGCCAGCGGCCAACTGGAAAAACTGTTTTTT. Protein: CASGQLEKLFF.

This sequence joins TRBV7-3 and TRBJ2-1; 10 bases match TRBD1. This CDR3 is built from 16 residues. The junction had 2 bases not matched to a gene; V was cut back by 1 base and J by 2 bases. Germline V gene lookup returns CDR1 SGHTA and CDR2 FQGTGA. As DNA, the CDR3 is TGTGCCAGCAGCTTAAACGGACAGGGGGCCTACAATGAGCAGTTCTTC. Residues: CASSLNGQGAYNEQFF.

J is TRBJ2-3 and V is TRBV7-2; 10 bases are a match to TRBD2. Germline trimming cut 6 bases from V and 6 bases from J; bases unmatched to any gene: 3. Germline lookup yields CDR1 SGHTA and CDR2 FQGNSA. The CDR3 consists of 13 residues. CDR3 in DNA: TGTGCCAGCAGGTCAGCGGGGGGGGATACGCAGTATTTT. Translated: CASRSAGGDTQYF.

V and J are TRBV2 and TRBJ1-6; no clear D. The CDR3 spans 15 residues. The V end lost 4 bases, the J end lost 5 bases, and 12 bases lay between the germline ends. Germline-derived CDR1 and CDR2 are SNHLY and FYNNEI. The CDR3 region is CASSAGRSNNSPLHF. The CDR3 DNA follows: TGTGCCAGCAGTGCCGGCCGGAGCAATAATTCACCCCTCCACTTT. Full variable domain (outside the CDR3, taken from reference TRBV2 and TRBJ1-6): EPEVTQTPSHQVTQMGQEVILRCVPISNHLYFYWYRQILGQKVEFLVSFYNNEISEKSEIFDDQFSVERPDGSNFTLKIRSTKLEDSAMYFCASSAGRSNNSPLHFGNGTRLTVT.